Listed here is a single T cell receptor (beta chain). Its antigen is currently unknown. The sequenced template was cDNA made from the entire isolated RNA. Data came from immunoSEQ multiplex PCR; TCRdb stores just in-frame clones and leaves some out. The table records roughly 42,000 clones, approximately 48% of them present only once. The CDR3 covers 12 residues. Germline CDR1 GTSNPN, CDR2 SVGIG (reference sequence). Trimming removed 5 bases from V and 0 bases from J, with 6 bases in between. This specimen comes from a study of beta chain features in type 1 diabetes. About the research overall: The examined sorted cells totaled 110 million or so across samples. Whole-study findings and limits: The naive, central memory and Treg TCRB repertoires looked more alike in patients than they did in healthy donors. Resolution of whether HLA type affects TCRB rearrangement was not achieved here.

Staining for CD45RO/CCR7/CD25/CD127/CD95/CD27 allowed sorting of CD4+ naive, central memory, regulatory and stem cell-like memory cells. Sequencing was carried out using stem cell memory CD4+ T cells from blood. The receptor was derived from a woman between 25 and 40 years old in good health. The chain links TRBV30 to TRBJ2-3; maybe TRBD1 (6 bases). CDR3 sequence: CAWGQSTDTQYF. In DNA, the CDR3 is TGTGCCTGGGGACAGAGCACAGATACGCAGTATTTT. Drawing the rest from reference TRBV30 and TRBJ2-3, the complete variable domain is SQTIHQWPATLVQPVGSPLSLECTVEGTSNPNLYWYRQAAGRGLQLLFYSVGIGQISSEVPQNLSASRPQDRQFILSSKKLLLSDSGFYLCAWGQSTDTQYFGPGTRLTVL.